This TCR beta chain was recorded in a study of T cells in Graves' hyperthyroidism and ophthalmopathy. Study summary: Peripheral blood was obtained at initial diagnosis, preceding any treatment.

V gave up 0 bases and J gave up 7 bases, with 10 bases separating them. CDR1 is MNHNS and CDR2 is SASEGT in the germline V gene. This CDR3 spans 14 amino acids. With regard to this clonotype: Its specificity is not known.

Study findings and constraints: The majority of expanded thyroid clonotypes above 0.001 also appeared in blood.

TCR beta CDR3 sequences were amplified from RNA transcripts. The HTBI primer set drove a first-round RT-PCR of the TCR CDR3. TCRdb analysed the multiplex PCR reads with MiXCR anew, one entry per CDR3 protein. The sample comprises under 400,000 distinct CDR3 sequences, nearly 15% of which are singletons, and 15% to 20% rests with the top ten. The chain recombines TRBV6-1 with TRBJ2-4; possibly TRBD1 or TRBD2 for D (5 bases each). The sequence was collected from a woman aged 60-75 years with Graves' ophthalmopathy. The sample consisted of blood. CDR3 DNA sequence: TGTGCCAGCAGTGAAGCGATAAGGGACAACATTCAGTACTTC. Its protein is CASSEAIRDNIQYF.